The 18 T cell receptor beta chains given below trace back to one sample, sequenced in a study of blood T cell repertoires in COVID-19. Produced via immunoSEQ multiplex PCR; TCRdb's table is partial and in-frame only. Of 200,000 or so clones listed, 88% are singletons. Sequenced: peripheral blood. The source of these receptors is a man aged 65 to 79 with acute or convalescent COVID-19.

The chain carries TRBV6-4 and TRBJ2-7, with a possible D match to TRBD1 (6 bases). The V end was cut by 4 bases, the J end by 4 bases, with 11 bases between. CDR3 size: 13 residues. The germline CDR1 and CDR2 sequences are MRHNA and SNTAGT. CDR3 loop: CASSVQGGYEQYF. In DNA, the CDR3 is TGTGCCAGCAGTGTACAAGGGGGTTACGAGCAGTACTTC.

The chain is built from TRBV11-3 and TRBJ2-5; 12 bases map to TRBD2. The junction had 6 bases not matched to a gene; V was cut back by 5 bases and J by 2 bases. Germline CDR1 SGHNT, CDR2 YENEEA. This CDR3 has 16 amino acids. CDR3 residues: CASSTGLAGPQETQYF. CDR3 nucleotides: TGTGCCAGCAGCACGGGACTAGCGGGCCCACAAGAGACCCAGTACTTC.

V usage is TRBV9 and J usage is TRBJ2-2; the match to TRBD2 covers 7 bases. The V gene end was trimmed by 4 bases and the J gene end by 2 bases; junction bases not matched to a gene: 14. The germline CDR1 and CDR2 sequences are SGDLS and YYNGEE. The CDR3 extends over 18 amino acids. CDR3 sequence (DNA): TGTGCCAGCAGCCCCCGGCCGGGCGGGAGTTTCAACACCGGGGAGCTGTTTTTT. Translation: CASSPRPGGSFNTGELFF.

V gene TRBV6-5 combines with J gene TRBJ2-5; D is possibly TRBD1 (5 bases). V lost 7 bases and J 5 bases, leaving 17 bases between the germline ends. Germline loops: CDR1 MNHEY, CDR2 SVGAGI. This CDR3 region has 14 residues. The CDR3 DNA follows: TGTGCCAGCACCTCGGCTACAGGAGTGGAGACCCAGTACTTC. Protein: CASTSATGVETQYF.

This sequence joins TRBV7-2 and TRBJ2-1; 7 bases line up with TRBD2. Germline V gene lookup returns CDR1 SGHTA and CDR2 FQGNSA. J gave up 1 base and V 8 bases, and 5 bases lay outside the gene matches. The CDR3 sequence is 14 residues long. CDR3 region: CASAASGSYNEQFF. The CDR3 DNA reads as TGTGCCAGCGCGGCTAGCGGTTCCTACAATGAGCAGTTCTTC.

The rearrangement joins TRBV5-1 to TRBJ1-4, with D perhaps matching TRBD1 (5 bases). V dropped 2 bases and J dropped 7 bases, with 15 bases sitting between them. Germline V gives CDR1 SGHRS, CDR2 YFSETQ. This CDR3 region has 15 residues. The CDR3 DNA is TGCGCCAGCAGCTTTGTAAGGGGCTCGGGTGAAAAACTGTTTTTT. Amino acid sequence: CASSFVRGSGEKLFF.

The chain recombines TRBV10-3 with TRBJ1-5, with 12 bases matching TRBD1. In germline, CDR1 is ENHRY, CDR2 SYGVKD. J gave up 4 bases and V 5 bases, and 12 bases lay outside the gene matches. The CDR3 runs 18 residues. The chain's CDR3 is CAISSGTGGERKNQPQHF. The CDR3 nucleotides are TGTGCCATCAGTAGTGGGACAGGGGGCGAGAGGAAGAATCAGCCCCAGCATTTT.

V is TRBV9 and J is TRBJ2-2, with D hard to call. The CDR3 is 16 amino acids. The V end was cut by 4 bases, the J end by 5 bases, with 18 bases between. The germline V gene has CDR1 SGDLS and CDR2 YYNGEE. The CDR3 region has the DNA TGTGCCAGCAGCTCGACAATTATCGACCGGACCGGGGAGCTGTTTTTT. It is translated as CASSSTIIDRTGELFF.

This chain joins TRBV5-1 and TRBJ2-7; possible D gene TRBD2, 6 bases. In germline, CDR1 is SGHRS, CDR2 YFSETQ. There are 16 residues in the CDR3. V shed 0 bases and J shed 3 bases, with 16 bases lying between them. CDR3 nucleotides: TGCGCCAGCAGCTTGGGTCTGGGCGGGGAAAGCTACGAGCAGTACTTC. This gives the protein CASSLGLGGESYEQYF.

The V and J genes are TRBV9 and TRBJ1-1, with a tentative D call TRBD1 (5 bases). Germline-derived CDR1 and CDR2 are SGDLS and YYNGEE. The CDR3 is 14 residues long. Trimming cost V 4 bases and J 5 bases, with 15 bases left between them. The CDR3 loop reads CASSLGHEWTEAFF. CDR3 nucleotides: TGTGCCAGCAGCCTAGGACACGAATGGACTGAAGCTTTCTTT.

The V and J genes are TRBV18 and TRBJ2-1, with 7 bases matching TRBD1. This CDR3 has 14 amino acids. In germline, CDR1 is KGHSH, CDR2 LQKENI. The ends lost 3 bases at V and 3 bases at J; junction bases unmatched: 2. The CDR3 spells CASSPTGIYNEQFF. The DNA for the CDR3 is TGTGCCAGCTCACCGACAGGGATCTACAATGAGCAGTTCTTC.

This clone was seen only a few times. This chain joins TRBV19 and TRBJ2-1, with TRBD2 matching 8 bases. V shed 6 bases, J shed 7 bases, and the junction held 11 bases outside the gene matches. Germline CDR1 reads LNHDA; CDR2 reads SQIVND (reference sequence). The CDR3 has 15 amino acids. The CDR3 DNA reads TGTGCCAGTAGGCCAATAGCGGGAACAGTTAATGAGCAGTTCTTC. Its translation: CASRPIAGTVNEQFF. The variable domain in full, completed from reference TRBV19 and TRBJ2-1, reads DGGITQSPKYLFRKEGQNVTLSCEQNLNHDAMYWYRQDPGQGLRLIYYSQIVNDFQKGDIAEGYSVSREKKESFPLTVTSAQKNPTAFYLCASRPIAGTVNEQFFGPGTRLTVL.

V is TRBV5-6 and J is TRBJ1-1, with 10 bases identical to TRBD1. The germline V gene encodes CDR1 SGHDT and CDR2 YYEEEE. This CDR3 is 14 amino acids long. V trimming: 4 bases; J trimming: 5 bases; junction bases outside the gene matches: 5. CDR3 nucleotide sequence: TGTGCCAGCAGCCCAGACAGGGGGCAGACTGAAGCTTTCTTT. It specifies CASSPDRGQTEAFF.

CDR3 sequence: CASSLEVPGRGEQFF. The DNA of the CDR3 is TGCGCCAGCAGCTTGGAAGTGCCCGGGAGGGGGGAGCAGTTCTTC. V is TRBV5-1 and J is TRBJ2-1; 8 positions agree with TRBD2. Germline loops: CDR1 SGHRS, CDR2 YFSETQ. The CDR3 covers 15 residues. J gave up 10 bases and V 0 bases, and 9 bases lay outside the gene matches.

The rearrangement uses TRBV12-3 or TRBV12-4 and TRBJ1-1; no definite D call. The germline V and J ends were trimmed by 0 bases and 2 bases, with 4 bases remaining between them. The CDR3 contains 13 residues. CDR3: CASSLAANTEAFF. CDR3 bases: TGTGCCAGCAGTTTAGCAGCTAACACTGAAGCTTTCTTT.

The chain couples TRBV5-4 to TRBJ1-1, with D hard to call. Germline loops: CDR1 SGHNT, CDR2 YYREEE (reference sequence). Trimming cost V 4 bases and J 11 bases, with 18 bases left between them. This CDR3 is 13 amino acids long. This chain's CDR3 is CASSEQTGERAFF. The CDR3 DNA sequence: TGTGCCAGCAGCGAACAGACGGGCGAGCGGGCTTTCTTT.

This chain links TRBV5-6 with TRBJ2-3, with D possibly matching TRBD2 (5 bases). The V and J ends lost 2 bases and 2 bases respectively, with 12 bases between them. Germline V gene sequence: CDR1 SGHDT, CDR2 YYEEEE. The CDR3 is 15 amino acids. This CDR3 is CASSFSGIFTDTQYF. In nucleotides, the CDR3 is TGTGCCAGCAGCTTCTCCGGGATATTCACAGATACGCAGTATTTT.

The chain joins TRBV5-4 to TRBJ2-1; 11 bases are shared with TRBD2. Looked up from germline, CDR1 is SGHNT and CDR2 is YYREEE (reference sequence). The CDR3 runs 16 residues. Unmatched junction bases numbered 5, after V lost 3 bases and J lost 3 bases. The DNA of the CDR3 is TGTGCCAGCAGCTCCGGGACTAGCGGATACTACAATGAGCAGTTCTTC. It yields the protein CASSSGTSGYYNEQFF.